This TCR beta chain was recovered during a study of CD8 T cells in Susac syndrome. The RNA, 0.5 to 1 ug, was put through reverse transcription using random hexamers. TCRdb re-called the immunoSEQ multiplex PCR reads with MiXCR, one entry per CDR3 protein. The repertoire holds fewer than 100,000 distinct CDR3 sequences, with roughly 91% as singletons. Germline V gives CDR1 PRHDT, CDR2 FYEKMQ (reference sequence). This CDR3 comprises 13 residues. V was pared by 3 bases and J by 6 bases, with 11 bases between. Negative isolation was applied to CD8+ and CD4+ T cells, and FACS enrichment was applied to TEMRA cells.

This sequence was found in a human donor with multiple sclerosis. Sequenced input: CD8+ T cells from PBMCs. The chain is built from TRBV13 and TRBJ2-5; D is unclear. Written as DNA, the CDR3 is TGTGCCAGCAGCTTGAACAGACACCAGACCCAGTACTTC. Protein sequence: CASSLNRHQTQYF.